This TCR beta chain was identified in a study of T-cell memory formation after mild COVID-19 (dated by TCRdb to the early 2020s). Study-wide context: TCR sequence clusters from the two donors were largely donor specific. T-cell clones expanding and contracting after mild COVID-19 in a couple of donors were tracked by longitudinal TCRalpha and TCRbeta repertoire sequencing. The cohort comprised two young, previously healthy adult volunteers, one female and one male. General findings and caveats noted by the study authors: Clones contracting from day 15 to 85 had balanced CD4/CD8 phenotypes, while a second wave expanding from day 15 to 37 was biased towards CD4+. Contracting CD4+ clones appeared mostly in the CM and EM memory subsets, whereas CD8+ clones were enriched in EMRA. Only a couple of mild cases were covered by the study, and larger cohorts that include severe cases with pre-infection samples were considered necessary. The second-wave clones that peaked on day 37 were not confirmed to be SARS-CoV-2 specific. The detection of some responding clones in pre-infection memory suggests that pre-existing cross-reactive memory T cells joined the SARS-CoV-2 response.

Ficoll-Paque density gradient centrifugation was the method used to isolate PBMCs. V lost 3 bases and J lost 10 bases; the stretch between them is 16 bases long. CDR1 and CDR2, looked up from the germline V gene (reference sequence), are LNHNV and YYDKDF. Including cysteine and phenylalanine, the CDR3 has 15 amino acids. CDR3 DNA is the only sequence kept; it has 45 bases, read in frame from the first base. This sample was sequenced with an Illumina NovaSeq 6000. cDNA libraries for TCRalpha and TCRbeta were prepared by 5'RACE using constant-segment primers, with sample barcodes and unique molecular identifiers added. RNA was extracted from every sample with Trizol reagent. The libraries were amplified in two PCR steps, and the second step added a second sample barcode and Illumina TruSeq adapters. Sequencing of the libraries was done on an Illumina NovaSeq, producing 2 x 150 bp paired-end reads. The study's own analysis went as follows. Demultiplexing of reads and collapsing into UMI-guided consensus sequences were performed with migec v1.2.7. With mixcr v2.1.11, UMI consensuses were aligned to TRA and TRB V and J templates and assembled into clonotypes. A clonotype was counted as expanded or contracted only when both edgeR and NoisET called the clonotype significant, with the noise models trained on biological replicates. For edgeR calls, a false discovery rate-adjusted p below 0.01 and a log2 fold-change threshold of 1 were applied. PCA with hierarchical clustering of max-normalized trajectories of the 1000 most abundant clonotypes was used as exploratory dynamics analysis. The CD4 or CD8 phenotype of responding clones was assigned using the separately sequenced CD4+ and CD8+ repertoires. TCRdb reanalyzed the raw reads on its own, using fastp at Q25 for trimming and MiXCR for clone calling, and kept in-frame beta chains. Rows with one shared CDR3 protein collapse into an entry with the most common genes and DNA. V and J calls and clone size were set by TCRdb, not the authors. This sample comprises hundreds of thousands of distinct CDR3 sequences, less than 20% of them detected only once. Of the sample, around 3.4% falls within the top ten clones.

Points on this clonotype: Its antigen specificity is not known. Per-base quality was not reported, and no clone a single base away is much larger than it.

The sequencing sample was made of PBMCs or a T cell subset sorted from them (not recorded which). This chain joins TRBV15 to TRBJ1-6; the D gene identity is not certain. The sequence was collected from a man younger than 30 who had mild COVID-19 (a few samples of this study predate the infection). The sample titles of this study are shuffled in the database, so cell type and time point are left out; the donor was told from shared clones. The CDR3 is CATSSRDPPQSPLHF. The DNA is TGTGCCACCAGCAGCCGGGATCCGCCACAATCACCCCTCCACTTT.